The following is a TCR beta chain sequence with its context. The CDR3 sequence is 18 residues long. Germline CDR1 is MDHEN and CDR2 is SYDVKM. V gave up 3 bases and J gave up 2 bases; unmatched junction bases: 13. Libraries were prepared by immunoSEQ multiplex PCR; TCRdb keeps only in-frame clonotypes and omits some of them. The table lists about 220,000 clones, around 84% of them singletons. These data belong to a study of blood T cell repertoires in COVID-19. The rearrangement uses TRBV28 and TRBJ1-5; TRBD1 matches at 7 bases. Sequenced input: PBMCs or T cells enriched from blood (not recorded which). This TCR came from a woman aged 40 to 50 who had recovered from COVID-19. CDR3 bases: TGTGCCAGCAGTTTTTTAAGCTTAAAGCAGGGGGGCAATCAGCCCCAGCATTTT. It codes for CASSFLSLKQGGNQPQHF.